This TCR beta chain came from a study of identical twins. This clonotype has just a few counts. No antigen is known for it. Study-level results: Insertions were fewer in abundant cord blood beta clonotypes, whereas memory repertoires showed none of this pattern.

Germline V gene sequence: CDR1 SGHDN, CDR2 FVKESK. V was shortened by 6 bases and J by 3 bases, with 15 bases between the two germline ends. This CDR3 spans 14 amino acids. From the 5' RACE reads, TCRdb called clonotypes with MiXCR, one entry per CDR3 protein. The table has nearly 900,000 distinct CDR3 sequences, around 12% seen once; the top ten hold roughly 1.5%. A further study also used this sample, focusing on yellow fever vaccine responses in identical twins.

Sequencing input: PBMCs. V is TRBV14 and J is TRBJ2-7; D ambiguous. The clonotype comes from a woman aged 18-30 years in good health. CDR3 coding DNA: TGTGCCAGCAGTCCTAAGGATATGAGCTACGAGCAGTACGTC. It codes for CASSPKDMSYEQYV.